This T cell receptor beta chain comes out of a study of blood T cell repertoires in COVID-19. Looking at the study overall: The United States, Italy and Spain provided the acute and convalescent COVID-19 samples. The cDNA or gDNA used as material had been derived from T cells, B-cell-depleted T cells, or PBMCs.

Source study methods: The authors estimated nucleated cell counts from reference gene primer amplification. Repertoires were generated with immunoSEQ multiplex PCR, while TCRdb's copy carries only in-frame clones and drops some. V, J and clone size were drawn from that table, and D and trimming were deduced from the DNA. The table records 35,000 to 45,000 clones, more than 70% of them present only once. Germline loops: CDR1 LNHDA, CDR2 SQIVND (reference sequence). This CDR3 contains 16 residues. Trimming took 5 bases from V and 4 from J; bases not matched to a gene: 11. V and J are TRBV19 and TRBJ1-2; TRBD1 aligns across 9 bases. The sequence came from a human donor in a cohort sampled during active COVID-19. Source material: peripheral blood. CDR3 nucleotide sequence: TGTGCCAGTAGTCCCCAACAGGGGGCATTGGGCTATGGCTACACCTTC. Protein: CASSPQQGALGYGYTF.